Given below is one TCR beta chain in context. Per the authors' pipeline: Amplification from reference gene primers served as the basis for estimated nucleated cell counts. Data came from immunoSEQ multiplex PCR; TCRdb stores just in-frame clones and leaves some out. D and trimming were read from the DNA, whereas the V and J calls and clone size are those reported in that table. Among 250,000 to 350,000 clones listed, 85% were seen once. This sample was included in a study of blood T cell repertoires in COVID-19. Overall study context: Acute and convalescent COVID-19 samples came from the United States, Italy and Spain. PBMCs, B-cell-depleted T cells, or T cells provided the cDNA or gDNA that made up the material.

The sequencing input was peripheral blood. This sequence was found in a woman aged 45 to 65 with active or convalescent COVID-19.

The CDR3 DNA reads as TGCGCCAGCAGCGGCGGGACAGGGAGCTCTGGAAACACCATATATTTT. The encoded protein is CASSGGTGSSGNTIYF. The chain is built from TRBV5-1 and TRBJ1-3; TRBD1 matches at 9 bases. The ends lost 4 bases at V and 0 bases at J; junction bases unmatched: 5. Germline V gene sequence: CDR1 SGHRS, CDR2 YFSETQ. The CDR3 extends over 16 amino acids.